This record looks at one T cell receptor beta chain sequence and its context. Its specificity is unknown. Profiling relied on immunoSEQ multiplex PCR, and the TCRdb table lists in-frame clones only, not all of them. The table has about 55,000 clones, 76% seen once; the top ten hold over 4.5%. The sample's time point: week 47, end of study. In every dose of vaccine, 300 ug of mutant IDH1 20-mer peptide was given alongside topical imiquimod. This specimen comes from a study of a mutant IDH1 vaccine in newly diagnosed glioma. The V and J ends lost 4 bases and 7 bases respectively, with 8 bases between them. Germline V gene sequence: CDR1 LGHNA, CDR2 YNFKEQ. This CDR3 comprises 12 residues.

The origin of this receptor is a woman between 40 and 50 years old with glioma. Some clones in this sample may be carry-over from other donors' samples. This chain uses TRBV4-2 with TRBJ2-1, with D perhaps matching TRBD2 (6 bases). This sample comprised PBMCs, obtained from a glioma patient whose treatment included an IDH1 peptide vaccine. CDR3 nucleotide sequence: TGTGCCAGCAGCCGCGGAGGGAATGAGCAGTTCTTC. Its protein product is CASSRGGNEQFF.